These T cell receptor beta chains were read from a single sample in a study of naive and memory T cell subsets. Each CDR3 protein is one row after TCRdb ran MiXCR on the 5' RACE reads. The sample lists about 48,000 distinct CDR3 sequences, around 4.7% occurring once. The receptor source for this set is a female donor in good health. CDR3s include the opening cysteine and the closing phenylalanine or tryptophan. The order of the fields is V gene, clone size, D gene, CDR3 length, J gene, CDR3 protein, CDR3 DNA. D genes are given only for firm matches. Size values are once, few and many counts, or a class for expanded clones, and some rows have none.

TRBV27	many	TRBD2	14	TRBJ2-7	CASSLSGSTREQYF	TGTGCCAGCAGTTTAAGCGGGAGTACGAGAGAGCAGTACTTC
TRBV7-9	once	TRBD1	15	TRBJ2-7	CASGKWDRPSHEQYF	TGTGCCAGCGGTAAATGGGACAGGCCCTCCCACGAGCAGTACTTC
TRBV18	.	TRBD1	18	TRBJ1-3	CASSPVNIRTGVGNTIYF	TGTGCCAGCTCACCGGTAAACATCCGGACAGGGGTCGGAAACACCATATATTTT
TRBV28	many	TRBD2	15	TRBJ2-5	CASPGVAGDQETQYF	TGTGCCAGTCCCGGGGTAGCGGGAGACCAAGAGACCCAGTACTTC
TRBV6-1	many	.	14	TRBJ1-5	CASSQGQDNQPQHF	TGTGCCAGCAGCCAGGGGCAGGACAATCAGCCCCAGCATTTT
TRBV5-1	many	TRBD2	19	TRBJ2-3	CASSLGASGGAASTDTQYF	TGCGCCAGCAGCTTGGGCGCTAGCGGGGGGGCTGCTAGCACAGATACGCAGTATTTT
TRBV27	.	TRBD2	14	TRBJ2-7	CASSSLAGADEQYF	TGTGCCAGCAGTAGCCTAGCGGGCGCAGACGAGCAGTACTTC
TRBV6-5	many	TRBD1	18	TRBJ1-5	CASSPHRSTGRDTQPQHF	TGTGCCAGCAGTCCCCACCGTTCGACAGGGAGGGATACTCAGCCCCAGCATTTT
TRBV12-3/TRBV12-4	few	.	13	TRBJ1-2	CASSPKGDYGYTF	TGTGCCAGCAGTCCCAAGGGTGACTATGGCTACACCTTC
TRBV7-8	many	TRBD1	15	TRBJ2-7	CASSLPGQGANEQYF	TGTGCCAGCAGTTTACCGGGACAGGGGGCCAACGAGCAGTACTTC
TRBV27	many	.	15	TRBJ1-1	CASSPRVAVNTEAFF	TGTGCCAGCAGCCCCCGCGTGGCGGTGAACACTGAAGCTTTCTTT